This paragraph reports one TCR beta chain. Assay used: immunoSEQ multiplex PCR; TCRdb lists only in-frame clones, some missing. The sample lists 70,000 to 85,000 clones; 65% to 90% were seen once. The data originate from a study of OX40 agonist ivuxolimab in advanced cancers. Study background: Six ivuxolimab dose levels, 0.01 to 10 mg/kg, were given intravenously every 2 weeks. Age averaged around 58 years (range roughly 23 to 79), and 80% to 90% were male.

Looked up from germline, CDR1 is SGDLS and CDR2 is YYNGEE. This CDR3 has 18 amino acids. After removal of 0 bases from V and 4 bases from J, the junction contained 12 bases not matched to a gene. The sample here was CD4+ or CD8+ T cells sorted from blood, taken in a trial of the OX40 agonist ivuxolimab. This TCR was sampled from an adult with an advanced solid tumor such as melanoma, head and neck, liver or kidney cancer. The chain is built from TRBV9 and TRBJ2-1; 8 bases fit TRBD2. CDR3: CASSVEFWAGGGYNEQFF. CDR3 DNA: TGTGCCAGCAGCGTAGAATTTTGGGCGGGAGGTGGATACAATGAGCAGTTCTTC.